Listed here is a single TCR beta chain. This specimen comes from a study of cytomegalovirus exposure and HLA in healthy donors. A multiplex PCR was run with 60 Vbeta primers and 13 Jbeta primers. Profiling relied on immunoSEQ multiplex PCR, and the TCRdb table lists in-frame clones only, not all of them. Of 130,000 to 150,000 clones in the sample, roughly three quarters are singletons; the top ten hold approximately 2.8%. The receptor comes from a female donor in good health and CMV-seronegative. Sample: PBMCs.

The CDR3 nucleotides are TGTGCCAGCAGCTTGGCAGGCCTGGATGAAAAACTGTTTTTT. It specifies CASSLAGLDEKLFF. The chain uses TRBV7-6 and TRBJ1-4, with unresolved D. The CDR3 consists of 14 residues. V lost 3 bases and J lost 6, with 11 bases in between. The germline CDR1 and CDR2 sequences are SGHVS and FNYEAQ.